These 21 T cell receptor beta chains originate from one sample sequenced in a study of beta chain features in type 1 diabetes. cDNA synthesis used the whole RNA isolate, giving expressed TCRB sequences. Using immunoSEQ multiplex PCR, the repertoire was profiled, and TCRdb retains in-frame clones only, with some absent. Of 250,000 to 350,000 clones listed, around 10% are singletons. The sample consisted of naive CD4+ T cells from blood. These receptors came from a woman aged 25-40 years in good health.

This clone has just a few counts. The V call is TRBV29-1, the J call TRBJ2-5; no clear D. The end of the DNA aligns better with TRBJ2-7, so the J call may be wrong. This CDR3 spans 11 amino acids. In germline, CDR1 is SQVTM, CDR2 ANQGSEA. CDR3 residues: CSVEDNYEQYF. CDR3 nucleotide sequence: TGCAGCGTTGAAGACAACTACGAGCAGTACTTC.

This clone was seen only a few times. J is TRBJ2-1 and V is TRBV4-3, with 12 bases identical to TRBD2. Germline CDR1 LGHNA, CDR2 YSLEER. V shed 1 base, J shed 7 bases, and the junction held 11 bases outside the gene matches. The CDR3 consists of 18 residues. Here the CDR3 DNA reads TGCGCCAGCAGCCAAGCCGGACTAGCGGGACGGTGGGGGAATGAGCAGTTCTTC. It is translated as CASSQAGLAGRWGNEQFF.

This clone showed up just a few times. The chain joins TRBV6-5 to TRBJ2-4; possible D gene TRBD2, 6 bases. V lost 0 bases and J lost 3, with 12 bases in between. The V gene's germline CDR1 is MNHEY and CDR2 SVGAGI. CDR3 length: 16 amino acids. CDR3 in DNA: TGTGCCAGCAGTTACTCGCGGGGAATCGGCAAAAACATTCAGTACTTC. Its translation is CASSYSRGIGKNIQYF.

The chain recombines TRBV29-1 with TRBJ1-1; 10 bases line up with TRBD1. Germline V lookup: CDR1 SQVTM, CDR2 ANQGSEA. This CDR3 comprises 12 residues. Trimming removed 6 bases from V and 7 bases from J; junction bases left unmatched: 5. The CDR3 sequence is CSVMTGGYEAFF. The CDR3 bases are TGCAGCGTGATGACAGGGGGCTATGAAGCTTTCTTT.

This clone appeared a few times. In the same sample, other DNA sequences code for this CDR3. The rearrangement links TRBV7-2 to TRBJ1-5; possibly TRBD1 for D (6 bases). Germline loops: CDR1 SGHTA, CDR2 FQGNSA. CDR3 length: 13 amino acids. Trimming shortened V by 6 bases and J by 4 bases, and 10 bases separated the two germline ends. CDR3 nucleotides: TGTGCCAGCAGTTTTGACAGGAATCAGCCCCAGCATTTT. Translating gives CASSFDRNQPQHF.

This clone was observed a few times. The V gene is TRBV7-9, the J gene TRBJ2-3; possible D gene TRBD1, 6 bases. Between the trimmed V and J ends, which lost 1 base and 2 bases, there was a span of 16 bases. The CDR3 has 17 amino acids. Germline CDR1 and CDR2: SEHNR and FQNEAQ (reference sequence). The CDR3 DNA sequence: TGTGCCAGCAGCTTAGTGGCCAGGGGAGTCGACACAGATACGCAGTATTTT. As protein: CASSLVARGVDTDTQYF.

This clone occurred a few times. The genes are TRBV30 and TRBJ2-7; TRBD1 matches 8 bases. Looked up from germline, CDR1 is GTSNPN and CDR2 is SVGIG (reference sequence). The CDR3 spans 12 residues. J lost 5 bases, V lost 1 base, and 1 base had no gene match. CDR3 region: CAWSGTGNEQYF. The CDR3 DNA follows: TGTGCCTGGAGTGGGACAGGGAACGAGCAGTACTTC.

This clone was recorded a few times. The CDR3 is CASSLTTQGTETQYF. CDR3 coding DNA: TGTGCCAGCAGCCTTACAACCCAGGGAACGGAGACCCAGTACTTC. V is TRBV9 and J is TRBJ2-5; possibly TRBD1 for D (5 bases). The CDR3 is 15 residues long. Trimming cost V 4 bases and J 5 bases, with 18 bases left between them. CDR1 SGDLS and CDR2 YYNGEE come from the germline V gene.

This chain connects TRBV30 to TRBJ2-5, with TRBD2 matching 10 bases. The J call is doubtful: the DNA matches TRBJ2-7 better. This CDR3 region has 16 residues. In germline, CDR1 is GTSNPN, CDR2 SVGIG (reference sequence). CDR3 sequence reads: CAWSRGLAGDLGEQYF. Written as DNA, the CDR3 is TGTGCCTGGAGTCGGGGGCTAGCGGGAGATCTTGGCGAGCAGTACTTC.

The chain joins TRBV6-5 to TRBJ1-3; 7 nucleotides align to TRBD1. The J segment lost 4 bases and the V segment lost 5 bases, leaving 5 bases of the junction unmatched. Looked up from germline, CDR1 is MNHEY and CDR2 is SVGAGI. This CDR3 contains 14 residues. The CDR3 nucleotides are TGTGCCAGCAGTGCGGACAGGACAGGAAACACCATATATTTT. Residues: CASSADRTGNTIYF.

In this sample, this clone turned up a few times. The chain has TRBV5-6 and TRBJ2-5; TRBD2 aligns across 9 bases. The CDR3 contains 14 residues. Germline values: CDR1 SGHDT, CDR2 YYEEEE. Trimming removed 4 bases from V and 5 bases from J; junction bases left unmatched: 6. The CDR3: CASSIAGVVETQYF. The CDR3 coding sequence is TGTGCCAGCAGCATAGCGGGAGTCGTTGAGACCCAGTACTTC.

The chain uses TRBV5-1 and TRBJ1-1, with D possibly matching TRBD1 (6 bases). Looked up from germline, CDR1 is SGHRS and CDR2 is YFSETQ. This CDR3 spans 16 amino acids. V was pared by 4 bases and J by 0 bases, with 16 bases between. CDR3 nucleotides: TGCGCCAGCAGCCTAGGACAGATCCAGTTGAACACTGAAGCTTTCTTT. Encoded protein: CASSLGQIQLNTEAFF.

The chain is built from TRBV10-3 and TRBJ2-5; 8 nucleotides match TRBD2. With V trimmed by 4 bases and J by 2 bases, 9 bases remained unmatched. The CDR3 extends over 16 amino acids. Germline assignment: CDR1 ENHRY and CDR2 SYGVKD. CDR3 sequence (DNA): TGTGCCATCAGTGGTGAGAGCGGGAGCCCTCAAGAGACCCAGTACTTC. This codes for CAISGESGSPQETQYF.

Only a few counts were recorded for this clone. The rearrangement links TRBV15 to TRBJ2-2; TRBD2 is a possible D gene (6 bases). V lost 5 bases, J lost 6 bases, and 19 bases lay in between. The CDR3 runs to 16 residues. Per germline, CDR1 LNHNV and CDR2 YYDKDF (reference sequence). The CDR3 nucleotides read TGTGCCACCAGCCCAGGAGGGAACCGATTCCCCGGGGAGCTGTTTTTT. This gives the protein CATSPGGNRFPGELFF.

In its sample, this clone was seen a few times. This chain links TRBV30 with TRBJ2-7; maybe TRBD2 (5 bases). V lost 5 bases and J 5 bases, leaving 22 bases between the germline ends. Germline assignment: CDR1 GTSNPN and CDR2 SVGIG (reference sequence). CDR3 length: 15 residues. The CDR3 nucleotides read TGTGCCTGGGAACGGGGTTTACCCTCGGGGAACGAGCAGTACTTC. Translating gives CAWERGLPSGNEQYF.

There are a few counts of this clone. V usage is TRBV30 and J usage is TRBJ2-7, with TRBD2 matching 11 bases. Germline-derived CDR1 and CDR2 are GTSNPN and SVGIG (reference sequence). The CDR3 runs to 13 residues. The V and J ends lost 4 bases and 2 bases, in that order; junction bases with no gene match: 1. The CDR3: CAWTGLAAYEQYF. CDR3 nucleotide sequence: TGTGCCTGGACGGGACTAGCGGCCTACGAGCAGTACTTC. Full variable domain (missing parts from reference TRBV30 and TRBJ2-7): SQTIHQWPATLVQPVGSPLSLECTVEGTSNPNLYWYRQAAGRGLQLLFYSVGIGQISSEVPQNLSASRPQDRQFILSSKKLLLSDSGFYLCAWTGLAAYEQYFGPGTRLTVT.

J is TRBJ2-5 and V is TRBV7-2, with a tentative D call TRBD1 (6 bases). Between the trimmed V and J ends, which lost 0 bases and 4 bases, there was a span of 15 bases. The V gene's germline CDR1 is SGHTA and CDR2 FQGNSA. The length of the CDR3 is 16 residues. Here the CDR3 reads CASSLALTGFGETQYF. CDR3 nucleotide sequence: TGTGCCAGCAGCTTAGCGCTAACAGGGTTTGGAGAGACCCAGTACTTC. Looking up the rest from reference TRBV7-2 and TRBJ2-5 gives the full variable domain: GAGVSQSPSNKVTEKGKDVELRCDPISGHTALYWYRQSLGQGLEFLIYFQGNSAPDKSGLPSDRFSAERTGGSVSTLTIQRTQQEDSAVYLCASSLALTGFGETQYFGPGTRLLVL.

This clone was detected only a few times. As DNA, the CDR3 is TGCGCCAGCAGCAGCCTGGAGGCCACAGAGACCCAGTACTTC. Protein sequence: CASSSLEATETQYF. The chain combines TRBV5-1 with TRBJ2-5, with D perhaps TRBD2 (5 bases). Germline values: CDR1 SGHRS, CDR2 YFSETQ. This CDR3 is built from 14 residues. Trimming removed 4 bases at V and 4 bases at J, with 14 bases between.

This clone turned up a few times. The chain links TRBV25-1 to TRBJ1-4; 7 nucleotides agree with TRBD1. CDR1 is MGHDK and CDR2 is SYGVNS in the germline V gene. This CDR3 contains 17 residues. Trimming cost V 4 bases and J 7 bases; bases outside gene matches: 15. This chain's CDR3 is CASSGKFTRDRSEKLFF. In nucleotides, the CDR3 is TGTGCCAGCAGTGGAAAGTTTACCCGGGACAGATCTGAAAAACTGTTTTTT.

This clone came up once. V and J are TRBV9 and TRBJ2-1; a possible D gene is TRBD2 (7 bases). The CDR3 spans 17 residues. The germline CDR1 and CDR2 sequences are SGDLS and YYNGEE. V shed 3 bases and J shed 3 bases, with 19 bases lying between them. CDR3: CASSAGGGLPGYNEQFF. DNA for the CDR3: TGTGCCAGCAGCGCCGGAGGGGGACTACCGGGCTACAATGAGCAGTTCTTC.

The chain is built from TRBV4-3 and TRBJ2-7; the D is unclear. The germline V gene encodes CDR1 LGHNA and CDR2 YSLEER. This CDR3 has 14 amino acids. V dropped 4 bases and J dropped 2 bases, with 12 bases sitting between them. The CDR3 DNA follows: TGCGCCAGCAGCCCTACCCAGACACCCTACGAGCAGTACTTC. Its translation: CASSPTQTPYEQYF.